This is a list of T cell receptor beta chains from one sample in a study of Graves' ophthalmopathy and Graves' hyperthyroidism. TCRdb processed the multiplex PCR reads anew with MiXCR; each CDR3 protein has one entry. The profile covers over a million distinct CDR3 sequences, with 35% to 40% appearing a single time and 11% taken by the ten largest. Specimen: peripheral blood or thyroid tissue (not recorded which). Receptors were obtained from an adult man with Graves' hyperthyroidism. Both conserved end residues are trimmed from each CDR3. Each record gives: V gene, CDR3 length, CDR3 protein.

>TRBV9|14
ASSVGTGFPAGEAF
>TRBV18|12
ASSLGRVSTEAF
>TRBV6-1|11
ASSDPGSYSYT
>TRBV29-1|10
SVVWDSHEAF
>TRBV5-1|13
ASSAGQGAYNEAF
>TRBV10-2|14
ASRPQDSLLNYGYT
>TRBV11-2|16
ASSLQWQPGEMNTEAF
>TRBV11-2|12
ASRRGQNTEKLF
>TRBV7-2|13
ASSPGTGGPYEQY
>TRBV7-8|12
ASSLTRGRAEAF
>TRBV11-2|14
ASSQRWEAVQETQY
>TRBV12-3/TRBV12-4|14
ASSLLDRGLRETQY
>TRBV20-1|13
SARGDRGLGYGYT
>TRBV24-1|13
ATSDPGQGGYEQY
>TRBV7-2|15
ASSLGQARRETGELF
>TRBV29-1|12
SVGLPGGQETQY
>TRBV7-2|11
ASSLTLDTEAF
>TRBV5-1|12
ASSPTDGGYEQY
>TRBV4-1|15
ASSQDGGGGYTGELF
>TRBV6-1|8
GSRGYGYT
>TRBV15|16
ATSGGQGLSSGANVLT
>TRBV7-9|14
ASSLALPDSGNTIY
>TRBV25-1|13
ASSEYGRDLEGYT
>TRBV25-1|15
ASSSRGGGAGANVLT
>TRBV29-1|15
SVKPGDGGVGANVLT
>TRBV25-1|13
ASSAGTGVNQPQH
>TRBV30|10
AWRVQFDGYT
>TRBV6-5|13
ASSYRTGPGQPQH
>TRBV20-1|14
SARDGRRSYNSPLH
>TRBV7-3|9
ASSLGRAQY
>TRBV7-9|12
ASSFTEPTYEQY
>TRBV5-1|12
ASSLLGKNYGYT
>TRBV12-3/TRBV12-4|12
ASTIDGQNTEAF